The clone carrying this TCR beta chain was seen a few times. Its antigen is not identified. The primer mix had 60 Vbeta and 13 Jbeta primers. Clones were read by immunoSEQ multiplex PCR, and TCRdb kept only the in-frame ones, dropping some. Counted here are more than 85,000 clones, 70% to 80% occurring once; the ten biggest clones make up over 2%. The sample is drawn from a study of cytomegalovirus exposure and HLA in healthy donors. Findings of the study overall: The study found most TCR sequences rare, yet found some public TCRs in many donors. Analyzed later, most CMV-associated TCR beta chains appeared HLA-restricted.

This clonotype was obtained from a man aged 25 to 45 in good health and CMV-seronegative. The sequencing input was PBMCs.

CDR3 sequence reads: CASSRGSLNTEAFF. The CDR3 DNA reads TGTGCCAGCAGCCGGGGGAGCTTGAACACTGAAGCTTTCTTT. The genes are TRBV27 and TRBJ1-1, with a possible D match to TRBD1 (5 bases). The CDR3 runs 14 residues. Germline V lookup: CDR1 MNHEY, CDR2 SMNVEV (reference sequence). V dropped 6 bases and J dropped 0 bases, with 11 bases sitting between them.